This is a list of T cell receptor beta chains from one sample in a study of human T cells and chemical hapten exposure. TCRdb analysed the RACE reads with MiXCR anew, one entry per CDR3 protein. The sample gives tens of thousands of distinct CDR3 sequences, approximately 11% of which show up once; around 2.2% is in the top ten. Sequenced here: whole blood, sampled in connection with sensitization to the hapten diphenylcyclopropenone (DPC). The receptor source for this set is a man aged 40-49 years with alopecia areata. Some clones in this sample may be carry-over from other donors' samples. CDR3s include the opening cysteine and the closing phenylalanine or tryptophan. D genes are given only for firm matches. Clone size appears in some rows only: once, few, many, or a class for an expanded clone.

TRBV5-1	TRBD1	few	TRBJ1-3	TGCGCCAGCAGCTTGGCGGGACAGGGAGACACCATATATTTT	CASSLAGQGDTIYF
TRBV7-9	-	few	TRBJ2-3	TGTGCCAGCAGCTCCCCCCAGGACCTCACAGATACGCAGTATTTT	CASSSPQDLTDTQYF
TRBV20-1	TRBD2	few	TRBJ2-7	TGCAGTGCTAGCGTTGCGGGAGGGCCCAGCGCCTACGAGCAGTACTTC	CSASVAGGPSAYEQYF
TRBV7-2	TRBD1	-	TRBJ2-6	TGTGCCAAAGGGGGCCCAGCTGGGGACAACGTCCTGACTTTC	CAKGGPAGDNVLTF
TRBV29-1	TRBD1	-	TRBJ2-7	TGCAGCGTGGATACCGGGACAGGGTATAACGAGCAGTACTTC	CSVDTGTGYNEQYF
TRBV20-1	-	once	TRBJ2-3	TGCAGTGCTGGGAAGGCAGATACGCAGTATTTT	CSAGKADTQYF
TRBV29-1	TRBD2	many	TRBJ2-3	TGCAGCCCCTGCGTCGGACTAGCGATCACAGATACGCAGTATTTT	CSPCVGLAITDTQYF
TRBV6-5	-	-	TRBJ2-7	TGTGCCAGCAGTTACCCCCTAGGGGAGCAGTACTTC	CASSYPLGEQYF
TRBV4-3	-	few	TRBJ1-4	TGCGCCAGCAGCCAAGATTCGGTTGTCACATCGAATGAAAAACTGTTTTTT	CASSQDSVVTSNEKLFF
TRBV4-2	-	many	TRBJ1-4	TGTGCCAGCAGCCAAGATTGGCCACAGGGACGAGAAAAACTGTTTTTT	CASSQDWPQGREKLFF
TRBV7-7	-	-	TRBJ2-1	TGTGCTAGCAGCTTAGGGGACTCGTTCAATGAGCAGTTCTTC	CASSLGDSFNEQFF
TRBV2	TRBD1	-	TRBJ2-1	TGTGCCAGCAGTGAACTACAGGGGGGCGATGAGCAGTTCTTC	CASSELQGGDEQFF
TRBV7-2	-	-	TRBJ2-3	TGTGCCAGCAGCTTAGTGGGGACTCCGATCGGAGATACGCAGTATTTT	CASSLVGTPIGDTQYF
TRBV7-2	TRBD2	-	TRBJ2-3	TGTGCCAGCAGCTTTACTAGCGGGAGTTCGTCGGATACGCAGTATTTT	CASSFTSGSSSDTQYF
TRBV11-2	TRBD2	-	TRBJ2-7	TGTGCCAGCAACGCACAGCGGGACTCTCTAGGGCAGTACTTC	CASNAQRDSLGQYF
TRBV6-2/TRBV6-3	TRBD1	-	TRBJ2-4	TGTGCCAGCAGTTATGGGACAGGGCTAGCCAAAAACATTCAGTACTTC	CASSYGTGLAKNIQYF
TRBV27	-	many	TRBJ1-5	TGTGCCAGCAGTTTATCGAGGGCGGACAATCAGCCCCAGCATTTT	CASSLSRADNQPQHF
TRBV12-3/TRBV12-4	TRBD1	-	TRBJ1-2	TGTGCCAGCAGTTCACAGGGGTGGGGCTATGGCTACACCTTC	CASSSQGWGYGYTF
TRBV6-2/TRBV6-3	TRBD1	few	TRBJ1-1	TGTGCCAGCAGTTACTCGTCAGGGACAGGGAGGAACACTGAAGCTTTCTTT	CASSYSSGTGRNTEAFF
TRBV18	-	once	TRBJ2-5	TGTGCCAGCTCCGGTACCGGGGAAGAGACCCAGTACTTC	CASSGTGEETQYF
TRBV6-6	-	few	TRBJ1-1	TGTGCCAGCAGTTTCAGTTGGGGTGGGACTGAAGCTTTCTTT	CASSFSWGGTEAFF
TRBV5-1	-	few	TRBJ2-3	TGCGCCAGCAGCTACGGAAGGGAAAACACAGATACGCAGTATTTT	CASSYGRENTDTQYF
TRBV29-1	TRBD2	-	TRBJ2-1	TGCAGCGCTGGACTAGCAGACAATGAGCAGTTCTTC	CSAGLADNEQFF
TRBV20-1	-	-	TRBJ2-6	TGCAGTGCAAGAAGCCATGGGCGGGGTTCGGGGGCCAACGTCCTGACTTTC	CSARSHGRGSGANVLTF
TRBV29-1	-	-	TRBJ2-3	TGCAGCGTTCAGGGGGGGTTGAGCGATACGCAGTATTTT	CSVQGGLSDTQYF
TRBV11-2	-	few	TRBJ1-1	TGTGCCAGCAGCCTGGGACCCACTGAAGCTTTCTTT	CASSLGPTEAFF
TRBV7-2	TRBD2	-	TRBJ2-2	TGTGCCAGCAGCTCTAGCGGAGGGGTTCACGGGGAGCTGTTTTTT	CASSSSGGVHGELFF
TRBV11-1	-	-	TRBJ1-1	TGTGCCAGCAGCTTATCAGGGCGACTGATGAACACTGAAGCTTTCTTT	CASSLSGRLMNTEAFF
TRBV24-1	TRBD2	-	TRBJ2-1	TGTGCCACCAGTGATCTAGGGGGCGGGAGGGGACGGAATGAGCAGTTCTTC	CATSDLGGGRGRNEQFF
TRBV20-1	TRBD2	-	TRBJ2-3	TGCAGTGCTAGAGATACTAGCGGGAGCAGTGGAGATACGCAGTATTTT	CSARDTSGSSGDTQYF
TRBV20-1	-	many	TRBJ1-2	TGCAGTGCTAGAGACCTAGCGGCGGATGGCTACACCTTC	CSARDLAADGYTF
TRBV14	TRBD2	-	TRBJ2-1	TGTGCCAGGAGCGGGAGGGCCTCCTACAATGAGCAGTTCTTC	CARSGRASYNEQFF
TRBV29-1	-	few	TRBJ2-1	TGCAGCGGTCGACTAGAGAATGAGCAGTTCTTC	CSGRLENEQFF
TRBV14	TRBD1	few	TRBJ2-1	TGTGCCAGCAGCCAAGCGACAGGGTCGGCTGAGCAGTTCTTC	CASSQATGSAEQFF
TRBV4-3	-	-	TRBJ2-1	TGCGCCAGCAGCCAAGACGCGGTTCCTGAGCAGTTCTTC	CASSQDAVPEQFF
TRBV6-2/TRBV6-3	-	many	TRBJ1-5	TGTGCCAGCAGGTCAAATCCTTATAGCAATCAGCCCCAGCATTTT	CASRSNPYSNQPQHF
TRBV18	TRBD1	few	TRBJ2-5	TGTGCCGGAGTCCACGACAGGGGAGTCTTAAAGACCCAGTACTTC	CAGVHDRGVLKTQYF
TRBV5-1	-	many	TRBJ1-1	TGCGCCAGCAGGATAAATTCAGGGGCCGGGGACACTGAAGCTTTCTTT	CASRINSGAGDTEAFF
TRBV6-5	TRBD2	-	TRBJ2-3	TGTGCCAGCAGGGAGTCGCGGGAGGGTATAACAGATACGCAGTATTTT	CASRESREGITDTQYF
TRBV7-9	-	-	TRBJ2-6	TGTGCCAGCAGCTACAACTTAGCAGCCGGGGCCAACGTCCTGACTTTC	CASSYNLAAGANVLTF
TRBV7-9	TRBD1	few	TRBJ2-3	TGTGCCAGCAGCCAAGGAAGAAACAGGGGACGTACAGATACGCAGTATTTT	CASSQGRNRGRTDTQYF
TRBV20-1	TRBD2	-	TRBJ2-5	TGCAGTGCCCCCCTAGCGGGAGGGCAAGAGACCCAGTACTTC	CSAPLAGGQETQYF
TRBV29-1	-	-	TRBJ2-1	TGCAGCGTTGAAGACGGCGGTACCTACTACAATGAGCAGTTCTTC	CSVEDGGTYYNEQFF
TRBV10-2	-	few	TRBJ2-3	TGCGCCAGCAGGGAACTAGGAAGGGACACAGATACGCAGTATTTT	CASRELGRDTDTQYF
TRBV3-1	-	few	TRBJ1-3	TGTGCCAGCAGCCAAGTCGCCAGTGGAAACACCATATATTTT	CASSQVASGNTIYF
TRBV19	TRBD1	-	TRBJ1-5	TGTGCCAGTAGTATCGCGACAGGGGCTGATCAGCCCCAGCATTTT	CASSIATGADQPQHF
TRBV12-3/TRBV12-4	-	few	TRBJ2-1	TGTGCCAGCAGTCGCGTGAGGAATGAGCAGTTCTTC	CASSRVRNEQFF
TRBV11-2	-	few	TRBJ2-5	TGTGCCAGCAGCTTAGGCGCAGGACTCCAAGAGACCCAGTACTTC	CASSLGAGLQETQYF
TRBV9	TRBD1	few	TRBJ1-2	TGTGCCAGCAGGGAAACAGGGGGCAGTGGCTACACCTTC	CASRETGGSGYTF
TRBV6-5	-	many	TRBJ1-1	TGTGCCAGCAGTTCACAGGTACCTATGGCCACTGAAGCTTTCTTT	CASSSQVPMATEAFF
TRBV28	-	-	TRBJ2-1	TGTGCCAGCAGTTTTGGTGGGAGCTCCTACAATGAGCAGTTCTTC	CASSFGGSSYNEQFF
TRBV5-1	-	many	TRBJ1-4	TGCGCCAGCAGCTTGGAGAGAGAAAAACTGTTTTTT	CASSLEREKLFF
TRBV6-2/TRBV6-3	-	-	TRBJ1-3	TGTGCCAGCAGTCCCGACGGGTTCTCTGGAAACACCATATATTTT	CASSPDGFSGNTIYF
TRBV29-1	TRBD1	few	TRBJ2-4	TGCAGCGTTGCTACAGGGGTTTGGGGCAAAAACATTCAGTACTTC	CSVATGVWGKNIQYF
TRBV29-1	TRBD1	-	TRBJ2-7	TGCAGCGTTGAGGGTGACAGGGCCTACGAGCAGTACTTC	CSVEGDRAYEQYF
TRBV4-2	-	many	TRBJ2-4	TGTGCCAGCAGCCAAGAATGGAACACGAACATTCAGTACTTC	CASSQEWNTNIQYF
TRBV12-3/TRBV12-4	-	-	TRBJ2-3	TGTGCCAGCAGTGTTGGGACTAGCACAGATACGCAGTATTTT	CASSVGTSTDTQYF
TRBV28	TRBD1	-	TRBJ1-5	TGTGCCAGCAGTTCCTCGACAGGGAGTTATAGCAATCAGCCCCAGCATTTT	CASSSSTGSYSNQPQHF
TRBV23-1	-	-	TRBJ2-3	TGCGCCAGCAGTCAAGGCGGAGAACACGCAGATACGCAGTATTTT	CASSQGGEHADTQYF
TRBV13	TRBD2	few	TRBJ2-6	TGTGCCAGCAGCTATCGGACTAGCGGGAGTTCTGGGGCCAACGTCCTGACTTTC	CASSYRTSGSSGANVLTF